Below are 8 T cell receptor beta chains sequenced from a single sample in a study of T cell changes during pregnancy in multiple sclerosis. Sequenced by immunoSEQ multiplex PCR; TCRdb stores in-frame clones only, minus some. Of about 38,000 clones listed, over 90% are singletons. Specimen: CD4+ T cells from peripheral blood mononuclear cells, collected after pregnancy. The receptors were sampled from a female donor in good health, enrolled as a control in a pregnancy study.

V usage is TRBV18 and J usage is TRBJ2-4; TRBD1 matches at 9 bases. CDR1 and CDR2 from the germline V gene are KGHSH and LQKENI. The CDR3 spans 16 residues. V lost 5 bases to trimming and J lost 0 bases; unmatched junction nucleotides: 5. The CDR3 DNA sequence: TGTGCCAGCTCATCCGGGACAGGGCTAGCCAAAAACATTCAGTACTTC. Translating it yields CASSSGTGLAKNIQYF.

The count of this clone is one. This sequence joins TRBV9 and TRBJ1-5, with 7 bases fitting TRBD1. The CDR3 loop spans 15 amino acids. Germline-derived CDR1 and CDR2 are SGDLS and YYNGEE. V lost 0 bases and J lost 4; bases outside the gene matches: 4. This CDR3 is CASSVGTGFNQPQHF. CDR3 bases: TGTGCCAGCAGCGTAGGGACAGGCTTTAATCAGCCCCAGCATTTT.

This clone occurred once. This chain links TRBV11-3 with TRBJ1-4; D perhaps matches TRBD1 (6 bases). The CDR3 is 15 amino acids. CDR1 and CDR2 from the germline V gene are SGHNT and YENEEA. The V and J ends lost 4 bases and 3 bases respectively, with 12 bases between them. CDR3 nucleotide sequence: TGTGCCAGCAGCTATGGGGGCGTATCTAATGAAAAACTGTTTTTT. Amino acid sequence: CASSYGGVSNEKLFF.

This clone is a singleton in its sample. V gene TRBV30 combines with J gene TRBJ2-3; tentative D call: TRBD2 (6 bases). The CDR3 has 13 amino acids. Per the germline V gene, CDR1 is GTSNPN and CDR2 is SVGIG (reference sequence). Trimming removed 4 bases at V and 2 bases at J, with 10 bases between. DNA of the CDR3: TGTGCCTGGAAAGGAGGGAACACAGATACGCAGTATTTT. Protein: CAWKGGNTDTQYF.

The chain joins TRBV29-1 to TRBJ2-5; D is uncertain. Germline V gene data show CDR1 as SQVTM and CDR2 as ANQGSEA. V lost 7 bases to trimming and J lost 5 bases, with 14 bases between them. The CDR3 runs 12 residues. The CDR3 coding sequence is TGCAGCGCTACCGGAGTATCTGAGACCCAGTACTTC. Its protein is CSATGVSETQYF.

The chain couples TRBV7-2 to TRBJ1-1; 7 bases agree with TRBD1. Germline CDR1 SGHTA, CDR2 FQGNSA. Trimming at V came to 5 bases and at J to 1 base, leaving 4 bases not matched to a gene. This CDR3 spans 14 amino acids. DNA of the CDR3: TGTGCCAGCAGCGTCCGACAGGGGAACACTGAAGCTTTCTTT. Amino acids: CASSVRQGNTEAFF.

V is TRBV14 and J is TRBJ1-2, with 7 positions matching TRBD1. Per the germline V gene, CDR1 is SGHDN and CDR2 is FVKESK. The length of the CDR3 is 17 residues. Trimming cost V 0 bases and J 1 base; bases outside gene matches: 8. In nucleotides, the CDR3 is TGTGCCAGCAGCCAAGAGATAAGACAGGGCCTTAACTATGGCTACACCTTC. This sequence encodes CASSQEIRQGLNYGYTF.

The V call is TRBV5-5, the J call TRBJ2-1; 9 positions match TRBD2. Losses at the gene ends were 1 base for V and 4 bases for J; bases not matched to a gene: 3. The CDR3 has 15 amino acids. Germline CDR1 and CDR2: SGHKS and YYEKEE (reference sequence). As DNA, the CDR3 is TGTGCCAGCAGCTTGATAAGCGGGGGGTACAATGAGCAGTTCTTC. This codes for CASSLISGGYNEQFF.